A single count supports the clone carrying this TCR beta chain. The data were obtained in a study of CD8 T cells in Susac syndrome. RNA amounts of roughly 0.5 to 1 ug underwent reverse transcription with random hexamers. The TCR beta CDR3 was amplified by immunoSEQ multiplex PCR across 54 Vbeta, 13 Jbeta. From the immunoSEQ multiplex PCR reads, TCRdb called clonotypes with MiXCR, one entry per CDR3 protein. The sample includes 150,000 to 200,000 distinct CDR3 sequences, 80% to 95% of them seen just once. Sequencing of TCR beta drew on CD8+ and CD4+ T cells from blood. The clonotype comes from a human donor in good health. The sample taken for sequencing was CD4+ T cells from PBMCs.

This chain's CDR3 is CASSQVDLLTGELFF. The CDR3 DNA sequence: TGCGCCAGCAGCCAAGTTGACTTACTCACCGGGGAGCTGTTTTTT. The chain combines TRBV4-1 with TRBJ2-2; D not certain. This CDR3 is built from 15 residues. The V gene lost 1 base and the J gene lost 4 bases, with 10 bases spanning the gap. The germline gives CDR1 MGHRA, CDR2 YSYEKL.